This T cell receptor (beta chain) originates from a study of Graves' ophthalmopathy and Graves' hyperthyroidism. Study as a whole: Peripheral blood sampling preceded any treatment and occurred at initial diagnosis.

Trimming took off 7 bases at V and 3 bases at J, with 16 bases between the two ends. The CDR3 covers 13 residues. Germline assignment: CDR1 SQVTM and CDR2 ANQGSEA. This clonotype was recorded many times. Ophthalmopathy absent within 18 months of follow-up marked hyperthyroidism as stable. Researchers took RNA transcripts and amplified TCR beta CDR3 regions from them. First-round RT-PCR relied on HTBI primers, and a second-round multiplex PCR came next. Via MiXCR, TCRdb re-called the multiplex PCR reads, giving one row per CDR3 protein. The profile shows some 350,000 distinct CDR3 sequences, 17% of them singletons.

The sequenced material came from peripheral blood. This rearrangement joins TRBV29-1 to TRBJ2-7; unclear D gene. The TCR comes from an adult woman with stable Graves' hyperthyroidism. This CDR3 reads CSGGRNGFYEQYF. CDR3 DNA sequence: TGCAGCGGCGGAAGGAACGGGTTCTACGAGCAGTACTTC.